Below are 23 T cell receptor beta chains sequenced from a single sample in a study of shared clonotypes between healthy human individuals. The protocol was immunoSEQ multiplex PCR, while the TCRdb copy is restricted to in-frame clones and leaves out a portion. Of about 490,000 clones listed, 65% to 85% were seen once; the top ten hold roughly an eighth. The sample consisted of PBMCs. These receptors all stem from a woman between 40 and 55 years old in good health. Some clones in this sample may be carry-over from other donors' samples.

As to this clone: A far larger clone differs by one base, so this is likely a read error. The chain couples TRBV11-3 to TRBJ2-7, with a possible D match to TRBD1 (5 bases). The CDR3 spans 19 residues. CDR1 and CDR2 (germline): SGHNT, YENEEA. CDR3 amino acids: CASSLPGHLLLDSSYERYF. For the CDR3, the DNA is TGTGCCAGCAGCCTACCTGGACACCTACTACTCGATAGCTCCTACGAGCGGTACTTC.

This sequence joins TRBV15 and TRBJ2-1, with 13 positions matching TRBD2. V trimming: 1 base; J trimming: 5 bases; junction bases outside the gene matches: 8. The CDR3 is made up of 18 amino acids. Germline-derived CDR1 and CDR2 are LNHNV and YYDKDF (reference sequence). The CDR3 loop is CATSRGFATSGRDNEQFF. The CDR3 DNA follows: TGTGCCACCAGCAGAGGTTTCGCAACTAGCGGGAGGGACAATGAGCAGTTCTTC.

This rearrangement joins TRBV28 to TRBJ1-1; D unresolved. Germline CDR1 MDHEN, CDR2 SYDVKM. Trimming shortened V by 7 bases and J by 2 bases, and 17 bases separated the two germline ends. The CDR3 has 15 residues. CDR3 in DNA: TGTGCCAGCACCATTATCGGGAGGGCCAACACTGAAGCTTTCTTT. Protein product: CASTIIGRANTEAFF.

Points on this clone: Additional DNA sequences in this sample encode the identical CDR3. This chain joins TRBV5-4 and TRBJ2-7; 14 bases align to TRBD2. J lost 6 bases, V lost 4 bases, and 3 bases had no gene match. Germline-derived CDR1 and CDR2 are SGHNT and YYREEE (reference sequence). This CDR3 comprises 14 residues. As DNA, the CDR3 is TGTGCCAGCAGCCCGGGACTAGCGGGAGTCGAGCAGTACTTC. This gives the protein CASSPGLAGVEQYF.

The V gene is TRBV10-3, the J gene TRBJ2-2, with 11 bases lining up with TRBD2. Trimming took 6 bases from V and 4 from J; bases not matched to a gene: 4. This CDR3 has 15 amino acids. Germline assignment: CDR1 ENHRY and CDR2 SYGVKD. Here the CDR3 DNA reads TGTGCCATCAGAAGACTAGCGGGAACCACCGGGGAGCTGTTTTTT. Translated, it gives CAIRRLAGTTGELFF.

V gene TRBV23-1 combines with J gene TRBJ2-7; 10 bases line up with TRBD1. TRBV23-1 is an open reading frame whose function is uncertain. The trim removed 2 bases at V and 4 bases at J, leaving 5 bases unmatched. The CDR3 runs to 15 residues. The CDR3 DNA is TGCGCCAGCAGTCAAAGACAGGGGGCTGAGTACGAGCAGTACTTC. Residues: CASSQRQGAEYEQYF.

The rearrangement joins TRBV10-3 to TRBJ1-3, with a possible D match to TRBD1 (6 bases). This CDR3 comprises 17 residues. From germline, CDR1 is ENHRY and CDR2 SYGVKD. V was pared by 0 bases and J by 0 bases, with 12 bases between. The CDR3 protein is CAISESPPQGSGNTIYF. In DNA, the CDR3 is TGTGCCATCAGTGAGTCCCCCCCACAGGGCTCTGGAAACACCATATATTTT.

This clone was counted many times. The sample has other DNA sequences that encode this CDR3 too. The chain's CDR3 is CASSVRGTGSGNTIYF. The CDR3 DNA reads as TGTGCCAGCAGCGTTAGGGGGACAGGCTCTGGAAACACCATATATTTT. V gene TRBV9 combines with J gene TRBJ1-3; 8 positions agree with TRBD1. Germline V gives CDR1 SGDLS, CDR2 YYNGEE. The trim removed 2 bases at V and 0 bases at J, leaving 4 bases unmatched. CDR3 size: 16 residues.

This clone was counted between two and nine times. The chain uses TRBV9 and TRBJ1-4; D is possibly TRBD1 (5 bases). Trimming took 6 bases from V and 2 from J, leaving 17 bases between them. CDR1 is SGDLS, CDR2 YYNGEE, per germline. This CDR3 region has 16 residues. The CDR3 sequence: CASTPGRGSTNEKLFF. The CDR3, as DNA: TGTGCCAGCACCCCGGGAAGGGGAAGTACTAATGAAAAACTGTTTTTT.

The chain employs TRBV27 and TRBJ1-2; the D is unclear. This CDR3 spans 15 amino acids. Germline V gives CDR1 MNHEY, CDR2 SMNVEV (reference sequence). Trimming took 8 bases from V and 0 from J, leaving 16 bases between them. The CDR3 region is CASRGVATSNYGYTF. DNA for the CDR3: TGTGCCAGCCGAGGTGTGGCAACCTCTAACTATGGCTACACCTTC.

The chain carries TRBV5-1 and TRBJ2-7; the D is unclear. V dropped 5 bases and J dropped 3 bases, with 21 bases sitting between them. The CDR3 totals 16 residues. The V gene's germline CDR1 is SGHRS and CDR2 YFSETQ. For the CDR3, the DNA is TGCGCCAGCAGAGCAACAGCATCACTCTCCAACTACGAGCAGTACTTC. Amino acid sequence: CASRATASLSNYEQYF.

The V call is TRBV28, the J call TRBJ1-2; D possibly corresponds to TRBD1 (5 bases). Looked up from germline, CDR1 is MDHEN and CDR2 is SYDVKM. The V gene lost 6 bases and the J gene lost 0 bases, with 14 bases spanning the gap. The CDR3 is 15 amino acids. The CDR3 spells CASRPLGTSNYGYTF. In DNA form, the CDR3 reads TGTGCCAGCAGGCCTTTGGGGACTTCTAACTATGGCTACACCTTC.

To note about this clone: A far larger clone is only one base removed, so a read error is likely. In the same sample, other DNA sequences code for this CDR3. V gene TRBV6-1 combines with J gene TRBJ1-1; TRBD1 is a possible D gene (5 bases). The CDR3 totals 15 residues. The ends were cut back, 1 base at V and 3 bases at J, with 12 bases in the middle. CDR1 MNHNS and CDR2 SASEGT come from the germline V gene. The CDR3 spells CASSEEVGAYTEAFF. The CDR3 DNA reads as TGTGCCAGCAGTGAAGAAGTAGGGGCTTACACTGAAGCTTTCTTT.

On this clone: A far larger clone is one nucleotide away, so this likely arose from a read error. Other DNA sequences within the sample encode an identical CDR3. The chain employs TRBV6-1 and TRBJ2-5; weak D call: TRBD2 (7 bases). The germline CDR1 and CDR2 sequences are MNHNS and SASEGT. The V end lost 3 bases, the J end lost 7 bases, and 18 bases lay between the germline ends. The CDR3 runs to 15 residues. The CDR3 region has the DNA TGTGCCAGCAGTGAGGCGGAGGGGGGGTTAGGGACCCAGTACTTC. The encoded protein is CASSEAEGGLGTQYF.

The chain employs TRBV4-2 and TRBJ2-7; the match to TRBD2 covers 9 bases. Per germline, CDR1 LGHNA and CDR2 YNFKEQ. The junction had 1 base not matched to a gene; V was cut back by 4 bases and J by 0 bases. The CDR3 contains 14 residues. CDR3 loop: CASSLAGVSYEQYF. The CDR3 coding sequence is TGTGCCAGCAGCCTAGCGGGAGTCTCCTACGAGCAGTACTTC.

The chain couples TRBV10-3 to TRBJ1-1; perhaps TRBD1 as D (6 bases). Germline V lookup: CDR1 ENHRY, CDR2 SYGVKD. The CDR3 covers 15 residues. Deletions cut 3 bases from V and 8 bases from J, with 19 bases between. CDR3 nucleotides: TGTGCCATCAGTGACTCCCTCGGAACCGGGACAGAAGCTTTCTTT. The encoded protein is CAISDSLGTGTEAFF.

The CDR3 DNA is TGTGCCATCAGTGAGTCCCCCCGGAGACTAGCGGGAGGCTACTACGAGCAGTACTTC. As protein: CAISESPRRLAGGYYEQYF. The genes are TRBV10-3 and TRBJ2-7; 13 nucleotides agree with TRBD2. The junction had 11 bases not matched to a gene; V was cut back by 0 bases and J by 3 bases. This CDR3 contains 19 residues. From germline, CDR1 is ENHRY and CDR2 SYGVKD.

This chain joins TRBV28 and TRBJ1-5, with D perhaps matching TRBD1 (5 bases). Trimming left V 7 bases short and J 3 bases short, with 13 bases between. This CDR3 has 14 amino acids. Germline V CDR1 and CDR2: MDHEN, SYDVKM. The CDR3 spells CASNLGTNNQPQHF. CDR3 in DNA: TGTGCCAGCAACCTGGGGACCAACAATCAGCCCCAGCATTTT.

The chain uses TRBV4-2 and TRBJ1-5; possibly TRBD1 for D (5 bases). CDR1 is LGHNA and CDR2 is YNFKEQ in the germline V gene. V gave up 0 bases and J gave up 6 bases, with 15 bases separating them. The CDR3 is made up of 16 amino acids. The CDR3 bases are TGTGCCAGCAGCCAAGATTTAGTGGGGGTTGGTCAGCCCCAGCATTTT. Its protein is CASSQDLVGVGQPQHF.

The V call is TRBV2, the J call TRBJ1-1, with a tentative D call TRBD1 (5 bases). Germline assignment: CDR1 SNHLY and CDR2 FYNNEI. The V end was cut by 7 bases, the J end by 2 bases, with 11 bases between. CDR3 size: 13 residues. CDR3 region: CASTRQGNTEAFF. Written as DNA, the CDR3 is TGTGCCAGCACACGGCAGGGAAACACTGAAGCTTTCTTT.

Concerning this clone: This likely traces to a read error, being one base from a far larger clone. Distinct nucleotide sequences in the sample also encode this CDR3. J is TRBJ2-7 and V is TRBV28, with 8 bases aligning to TRBD2. V shed 5 bases and J 0 bases; nucleotides not matched to a gene: 9. The CDR3 totals 16 residues. CDR1 is MDHEN and CDR2 is SYDVKM in the germline V gene. The CDR3 reads CASSPVGRAGSYEQYF. DNA of the CDR3: TGTGCCAGCAGTCCGGTCGGGAGGGCTGGCTCCTACGAGCAGTACTTC.

V gene TRBV6-6 combines with J gene TRBJ2-7; 7 bases line up with TRBD2. The CDR3 spans 13 residues. CDR1 is MNHNY and CDR2 is SVGAGI in the germline V gene (reference sequence). V gave up 6 bases and J gave up 0 bases; unmatched junction bases: 2. This chain's CDR3 is CASSGGNSYEQYF. As DNA, the CDR3 is TGTGCCAGCAGCGGGGGGAACTCCTACGAGCAGTACTTC.

In regard to this clone: A far larger clone is a single base away, which makes a read error likely. The chain has TRBV27 and TRBJ2-6; D is possibly TRBD1 (6 bases). The CDR3 loop spans 15 amino acids. Looked up from germline, CDR1 is MNHEY and CDR2 is SMNVEV (reference sequence). The CDR3 loop is CAGSLTGRGANVLTF. The CDR3 DNA reads as TGTGCCGGCAGTTTAACAGGGCGTGGGGCCAACGTCCTGACTTTC.